This TCR beta chain was captured in a study of cytomegalovirus exposure and HLA in healthy donors. Study background: The Caucasian-associated ancestry cluster contained about four fifths of the 300 to 400 genotyped donors.

A word on this clone: The target antigen is unknown.

It was with 60 Vbeta and 13 Jbeta primers that the PCR ran. Data came from immunoSEQ multiplex PCR; TCRdb stores just in-frame clones and leaves some out. Among about 83,000 clones listed, around 78% were seen once. Study conclusions and caveats: Segments of the TCR beta V type were, in most cases, productive about 87% or about 30% of the time in an earlier analysis.

Germline V gene lookup returns CDR1 PRHDT and CDR2 FYEKMQ (reference sequence). V lost 2 bases to trimming and J lost 5 bases; unmatched junction nucleotides: 18. CDR3 size: 19 residues. This sequence originates from a man between 18 and 29 years old in good health and CMV-seropositive. The sequencing input was PBMCs. V is TRBV13 and J is TRBJ1-1, with TRBD1 matching 9 bases. The CDR3 DNA follows: TGTGCCAGCAGCTTACGATTTCGGGGGGCTGACAGGGGGTGGACTGAAGCTTTCTTT. This translates into CASSLRFRGADRGWTEAFF.